The present TCR beta chain was sequenced within a study of cytomegalovirus exposure and HLA in healthy donors. The primer mix had 60 Vbeta and 13 Jbeta primers. Per the original data handling: Later, an analysis found roughly 80 million unique TCR beta chains, and 9.5 million to 12 million of these were shared. Assay used: immunoSEQ multiplex PCR; TCRdb lists only in-frame clones, some missing. For V, J and clone size, that table is used; D and trimming come from the DNA. The sample consists of over 150,000 clones, roughly 79% of them appearing once. Details on this clone: The antigen remains undetermined.

CDR3 length equals 15 residues. Germline CDR1 and CDR2: LNHNV and YYDKDF (reference sequence). J gave up 7 bases and V 3 bases, and 8 bases lay outside the gene matches. Regarding the study as a whole: What a later analysis showed was that several of the most significant clusters appeared linked to common viral pathogens.

The source is a male donor in good health and CMV-seronegative. Material: PBMCs. The gene calls are TRBV15 and TRBJ1-4, with 7 bases lining up with TRBD1. The chain's CDR3 is CATSRLTAGGEKLFF. The CDR3 DNA is TGTGCCACCAGCAGGTTGACGGCAGGGGGTGAAAAACTGTTTTTT.